The text below deals with one TCR beta chain. The sample is drawn from a study of blood T cell repertoires in COVID-19. V lost 5 bases and J lost 3; bases outside the gene matches: 5. This CDR3 is 16 amino acids long. Germline loops: CDR1 SGHAT, CDR2 FQDESV (reference sequence). Sequencing was performed with immunoSEQ multiplex PCR; in TCRdb, only in-frame clones are kept and a portion is missing. The sample yields fewer than 500,000 clones, 75% to 90% seen once. The rearrangement joins TRBV11-1 to TRBJ2-7; the match to TRBD2 covers 15 bases. The sequenced material came from PBMCs or T cells enriched from blood (not recorded which). The sequence derives from a man in his thirties or forties who had recovered from COVID-19. The CDR3 sequence is CASSQGLAGGLYEQYF. CDR3 coding DNA: TGTGCCAGCAGCCAGGGACTAGCGGGAGGCCTCTACGAGCAGTACTTC.